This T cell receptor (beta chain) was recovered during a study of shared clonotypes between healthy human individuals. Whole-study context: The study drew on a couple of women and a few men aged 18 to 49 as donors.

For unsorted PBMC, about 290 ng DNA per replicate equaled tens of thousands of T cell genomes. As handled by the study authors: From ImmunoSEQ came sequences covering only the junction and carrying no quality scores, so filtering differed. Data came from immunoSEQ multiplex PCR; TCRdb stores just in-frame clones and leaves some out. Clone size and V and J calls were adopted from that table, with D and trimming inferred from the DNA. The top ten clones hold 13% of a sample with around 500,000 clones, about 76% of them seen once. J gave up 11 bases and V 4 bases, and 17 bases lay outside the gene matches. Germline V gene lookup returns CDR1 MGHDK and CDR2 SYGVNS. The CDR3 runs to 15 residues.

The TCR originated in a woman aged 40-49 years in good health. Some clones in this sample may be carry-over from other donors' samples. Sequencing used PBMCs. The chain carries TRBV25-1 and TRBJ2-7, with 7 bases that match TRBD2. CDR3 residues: CASSAGAAGLTCKYF. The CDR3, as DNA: TGTGCCAGCAGTGCTGGGGCAGCGGGACTAACCTGCAAGTACTTC.